This TCR beta chain came from a study of glioma-infiltrating T cells. Germline loops: CDR1 LGHNA, CDR2 YNFKEQ. V lost 0 bases to trimming and J lost 6 bases; unmatched junction nucleotides: 10. This CDR3 has 17 amino acids. Using RNA template, CDR3s of TCR alpha and beta were amplified with iRepertoire arm-PCR. TCRdb passed the multiplex PCR reads through MiXCR, listing each CDR3 protein once. Altogether approximately 400,000 distinct CDR3 sequences are present, less than 50% being singletons, with the ten largest covering around 12%. This clonotype appeared a few times. This receptor was obtained from a human donor with low-grade glioma or glioblastoma, undergoing nonglioma brain surgery, or in good health (not recorded which). The sample taken for sequencing was glioma tissue, nonneoplastic brain tissue, or PBMCs (not recorded which). The chain carries TRBV4-2 and TRBJ2-3; TRBD2 matches at 9 bases. CDR3 nucleotides: TGTGCCAGCAGCCAAGATAGTGCCAGCGGGGGGTGGGATACGCAGTATTTT. Amino acids: CASSQDSASGGWDTQYF.